One sample yielded the 26 T cell receptor beta chains listed below, sequenced in a study of CD8 T cells in Susac syndrome. Random hexamers were used to reverse transcribe an amount of about 0.45 to 1 ug RNA. TCRdb independently ran MiXCR on the immunoSEQ multiplex PCR reads; one entry per CDR3 protein. The table has tens of thousands of distinct CDR3 sequences, roughly nine tenths seen once. The sequenced material came from CD8+ T cells from PBMCs. The receptor source for this set is a human donor with multiple sclerosis.

V usage is TRBV30 and J usage is TRBJ1-1; D is unresolved. CDR3 size: 11 residues. Germline values: CDR1 GTSNPN, CDR2 SVGIG (reference sequence). V dropped 3 bases and J dropped 6 bases, with 8 bases sitting between them. CDR3 protein: CAWSPGAEAFF. CDR3 nucleotides: TGTGCCTGGAGCCCCGGCGCTGAAGCTTTCTTT.

This chain links TRBV7-8 with TRBJ2-5, with 7 bases lining up with TRBD1. V lost 7 bases to trimming and J lost 3 bases; unmatched junction nucleotides: 11. The CDR3 extends over 15 amino acids. CDR1 and CDR2 from the germline V gene are SGHVS and FQNEAQ. Written as DNA, the CDR3 is TGTGCCAGCACTAACCCAACAGGGGAAAAAGAGACCCAGTACTTC. Amino acid sequence: CASTNPTGEKETQYF. Based on the CDR3 plus reference TRBV7-8 and TRBJ2-5, the full variable domain is GAGVSQSPRYKVAKRGQDVALRCDPISGHVSLFWYQQALGQGPEFLTYFQNEAQLDKSGLPSDRFFAERPEGSVSTLKIQRTQQEDSAVYLCASTNPTGEKETQYFGPGTRLLVL.

The chain joins TRBV6-5 to TRBJ2-2; D is ambiguous. The CDR3 contains 13 residues. Between the trimmed V and J ends, which lost 5 bases and 9 bases, there was a span of 13 bases. The germline gives CDR1 MNHEY, CDR2 SVGAGI. The CDR3 DNA reads TGTGCCAGCAGTGTCCGGTTGAACAGGGAGCTGTTTTTT. This codes for CASSVRLNRELFF.

The gene calls are TRBV12-3 or TRBV12-4 and TRBJ2-2; D might be TRBD1 (5 bases). With 3 bases removed from V and 4 bases from J, the gap between germline ends came to 12 bases. The length of the CDR3 is 15 residues. The CDR3 region is CASSLPGSSTGELFF. The CDR3, as DNA: TGTGCCAGCAGTTTGCCAGGGTCGAGCACCGGGGAGCTGTTTTTT.

The J gene is TRBJ2-5, the V gene TRBV9; 7 bases map to TRBD2. V shed 3 bases, J shed 5 bases, and the junction held 10 bases outside the gene matches. Per germline, CDR1 SGDLS and CDR2 YYNGEE. CDR3 length: 15 amino acids. The CDR3 coding sequence is TGTGCCAGCAGCGGAGAGGGACTAACGGGGGAGACCCAGTACTTC. It specifies CASSGEGLTGETQYF. Together with reference TRBV9 and TRBJ2-5, the CDR3 gives the full variable domain: DSGVTQTPKHLITATGQRVTLRCSPRSGDLSVYWYQQSLDQGLQFLIQYYNGEERAKGNILERFSAQQFPDLHSELNLSSLELGDSALYFCASSGEGLTGETQYFGPGTRLLVL.

The genes are TRBV5-4 and TRBJ2-3; D is unresolved. The CDR3 has 13 residues. Per germline, CDR1 SGHNT and CDR2 YYREEE (reference sequence). V lost 1 base and J lost 4, with 7 bases in between. CDR3 protein: CASSLFSADTQYF. In nucleotides, the CDR3 is TGTGCCAGCAGCTTGTTTTCAGCAGATACGCAGTATTTT. The full variable domain, in which reference TRBV5-4 and TRBJ2-3 provide the parts outside the CDR3, is ETGVTQSPTHLIKTRGQQVTLRCSSQSGHNTVSWYQQALGQGPQFIFQYYREEENGRGNFPPRFSGLQFPNYSSELNVNALELDDSALYLCASSLFSADTQYFGPGTRLTVL.

This chain connects TRBV2 to TRBJ1-5; 8 positions agree with TRBD1. Unmatched junction bases numbered 13, after V lost 6 bases and J lost 3 bases. The CDR3 sequence is 17 residues long. Germline V CDR1 and CDR2: SNHLY, FYNNEI. The CDR3 region is CASSPGDRPTFNQPQHF. DNA of the CDR3: TGTGCCAGCAGCCCTGGGGACAGGCCAACGTTCAATCAGCCCCAGCATTTT.

This chain connects TRBV19 to TRBJ2-1, with D possibly matching TRBD2 (5 bases). The length of the CDR3 is 15 residues. V lost 10 bases and J lost 3, with 19 bases in between. CDR1 LNHDA and CDR2 SQIVND come from the germline V gene (reference sequence). CDR3 DNA sequence: TGTGCCACCACGGTTCTACACGGGATCTACAATGAGCAGTTCTTC. This translates into CATTVLHGIYNEQFF.

This clonotype is a singleton in its sample. The chain uses TRBV30 and TRBJ1-1; D might be TRBD1 (5 bases). Trimming took 4 bases from V and 3 from J, leaving 27 bases between them. Germline CDR1 GTSNPN, CDR2 SVGIG (reference sequence). The CDR3 consists of 18 residues. The CDR3 nucleotides read TGTGCCTGGACCAACTCCCCACGGGGCCCAGAGGGGTACACTGAAGCTTTCTTT. Protein product: CAWTNSPRGPEGYTEAFF.

The rearrangement links TRBV13 to TRBJ2-1; D possibly corresponds to TRBD2 (5 bases). Trimming took 4 bases from V and 12 from J, leaving 22 bases between them. This CDR3 is 15 amino acids long. Germline V gene sequence: CDR1 PRHDT, CDR2 FYEKMQ (reference sequence). CDR3 nucleotides: TGTGCCAGCAGCTATATCAATGAGGTCGGGGATGGGCAGTTCTTC. Translation gives CASSYINEVGDGQFF.

The chain joins TRBV19 to TRBJ1-2; D gene uncertain. Between the trimmed V and J ends, which lost 3 bases and 4 bases, there was a span of 12 bases. CDR3 length: 14 amino acids. Germline V lookup: CDR1 LNHDA, CDR2 SQIVND (reference sequence). CDR3 protein: CASSISSGPYGYTF. CDR3 coding DNA: TGTGCCAGTAGTATCTCCTCGGGCCCCTATGGCTACACCTTC.

The chain has TRBV29-1 and TRBJ2-3; unclear D gene. CDR1 and CDR2 (germline): SQVTM, ANQGSEA. The CDR3 contains 14 residues. Trimming stripped 8 bases from V and 1 base from J, with 16 bases between. CDR3 sequence (DNA): TGCAGCACTGAAGGGTCCCCTCGCACAGATACGCAGTATTTT. It specifies CSTEGSPRTDTQYF.

The rearrangement joins TRBV6-2 or TRBV6-3 to TRBJ1-1; 7 bases map to TRBD1. Unmatched junction bases numbered 12, after V lost 10 bases and J lost 4 bases. This CDR3 has 14 residues. Germline values: CDR1 MNHEY, CDR2 SVGEGT. This CDR3 is CATRPGGTRTEAFF. In DNA, the CDR3 is TGTGCCACCCGACCAGGGGGGACGCGCACTGAAGCTTTCTTT.

The V gene is TRBV12-3 or TRBV12-4, the J gene TRBJ2-5; D is ambiguous. The CDR3 consists of 11 residues. V lost 3 bases, J lost 4 bases, and 3 bases lay in between. This CDR3 reads CASSFSETQYF. The CDR3, as DNA: TGTGCCAGCAGTTTCTCAGAGACCCAGTACTTC.

The genes are TRBV13 and TRBJ2-7; D perhaps matches TRBD2 (6 bases). CDR3 length equals 16 residues. Trimming took 2 bases from V and 2 from J, leaving 16 bases between them. Germline lookup yields CDR1 PRHDT and CDR2 FYEKMQ (reference sequence). This CDR3 is CASSLRIGGVTYEQYF. CDR3 DNA: TGTGCCAGCAGCTTAAGGATTGGAGGGGTCACCTACGAGCAGTACTTC.

The V call is TRBV19, the J call TRBJ1-5; D not resolved. The V end was cut by 6 bases, the J end by 2 bases, with 11 bases between. CDR1 LNHDA and CDR2 SQIVND come from the germline V gene (reference sequence). The CDR3 loop spans 14 amino acids. CDR3 nucleotide sequence: TGTGCCAGTAGCAGCTCAATGGGCAATCAGCCCCAGCATTTT. Amino acids: CASSSSMGNQPQHF.

This chain links TRBV19 with TRBJ1-1; tentative D call: TRBD1 (6 bases). This CDR3 contains 19 residues. The V gene's germline CDR1 is LNHDA and CDR2 SQIVND (reference sequence). Trimming took 5 bases from V and 4 from J, leaving 29 bases between them. The CDR3 here is CASSSFDLGGAAWATEAFF. The CDR3 DNA reads as TGTGCCAGTAGTTCGTTTGATCTGGGGGGCGCGGCGTGGGCCACTGAAGCTTTCTTT.

This chain joins TRBV7-9 and TRBJ2-3; 8 positions match TRBD1. V lost 4 bases and J lost 3; bases outside the gene matches: 3. This CDR3 is built from 14 residues. Germline lookup yields CDR1 SEHNR and CDR2 FQNEAQ (reference sequence). CDR3 protein: CASSSGGGTDTQYF. CDR3 bases: TGTGCCAGCAGCTCAGGGGGCGGGACAGATACGCAGTATTTT.

V and J are TRBV7-8 and TRBJ2-5, with 11 bases aligning to TRBD2. The junction had 8 bases not matched to a gene; V was cut back by 4 bases and J by 4 bases. This CDR3 is built from 16 residues. CDR1 and CDR2 (germline): SGHVS, FQNEAQ. CDR3 in DNA: TGTGCCAGCAGCTCTTACCCAGGACTAGCGGGAGAGACCCAGTACTTC. It translates to CASSSYPGLAGETQYF.

Only one count was recorded for this clonotype. The V gene is TRBV6-5, the J gene TRBJ2-1, with D possibly being TRBD1 or TRBD2 (6 bases each). CDR3 length: 13 amino acids. CDR1 is MNHEY, CDR2 SVGAGI, per germline. The germline V and J ends were trimmed by 0 bases and 8 bases, with 8 bases remaining between them. The CDR3 reads CASSYSRGDEQFF. In nucleotides, the CDR3 is TGTGCCAGCAGTTACTCGAGGGGGGATGAGCAGTTCTTC.

This chain uses TRBV12-3 or TRBV12-4 with TRBJ2-7; TRBD1 matches at 10 bases. This CDR3 contains 15 residues. The ends lost 8 bases at V and 0 bases at J; junction bases unmatched: 7. The CDR3 here is CASGRDRGYSYEQYF. CDR3 DNA sequence: TGTGCCAGCGGTCGGGACAGGGGCTACTCCTACGAGCAGTACTTC.

The chain joins TRBV2 to TRBJ2-5, with D possibly TRBD2 on 5 matching bases. CDR1 and CDR2 (germline): SNHLY, FYNNEI. The CDR3 runs to 16 residues. Between the trimmed V and J ends, which lost 2 bases and 4 bases, there was a span of 17 bases. CDR3 coding DNA: TGTGCCAGCAGTGAAACTAGTGTGAGTCTATCAGAGACCCAGTACTTC. Translating gives CASSETSVSLSETQYF.

The chain carries TRBV19 and TRBJ1-1; D remains ambiguous. Germline assignment: CDR1 LNHDA and CDR2 SQIVND (reference sequence). Trimming shortened V by 6 bases and J by 1 base, and 12 bases separated the two germline ends. CDR3 length equals 14 residues. For the CDR3, the DNA is TGTGCCAGTAGCCATATATCGCCGAACACTGAAGCTTTCTTT. Translated, it gives CASSHISPNTEAFF.

The V call is TRBV7-2, the J call TRBJ2-7; 10 positions match TRBD1. Per germline, CDR1 SGHTA and CDR2 FQGNSA. V lost 7 bases, J lost 9 bases, and 12 bases stayed unmatched. CDR3 size: 14 residues. The DNA for the CDR3 is TGTGCCAGCACCGGGACAGGGGCCTCTCTTGGGCAGTACTTC. This sequence encodes CASTGTGASLGQYF.

The chain joins TRBV30 to TRBJ2-7; 7 positions agree with TRBD2. This CDR3 is 16 amino acids long. Losses at the gene ends were 3 bases for V and 1 base for J; bases not matched to a gene: 12. From germline, CDR1 is GTSNPN and CDR2 SVGIG (reference sequence). CDR3 in amino acids: CAWRDGTTFASYEQYF. The CDR3 DNA is TGTGCCTGGAGGGACGGGACTACCTTTGCATCCTACGAGCAGTACTTC.

The chain recombines TRBV2 with TRBJ1-2; 12 bases align to TRBD1. The CDR3 spans 14 residues. Losses at the gene ends were 5 bases for V and 8 bases for J; bases not matched to a gene: 6. Germline assignment: CDR1 SNHLY and CDR2 FYNNEI. The CDR3 bases are TGTGCCAGCAGTCCGGGACAGGGGGCGTCCGGCTACACCTTC. This codes for CASSPGQGASGYTF.